The 9 T cell receptor beta chains given below trace back to one sample, sequenced in a study of T cell changes during pregnancy in multiple sclerosis. Clones were read by immunoSEQ multiplex PCR, and TCRdb kept only the in-frame ones, dropping some. The repertoire holds about 79,000 clones, with 85% to 95% as singletons. Sequencing used CD4+ T cells from peripheral blood mononuclear cells, obtained in the second trimester of pregnancy. The receptors come from a female donor with multiple sclerosis, enrolled in a pregnancy study.

The chain is built from TRBV5-1 and TRBJ2-7; 8 nucleotides align to TRBD2. Trimming removed 2 bases from V and 3 bases from J; junction bases left unmatched: 4. Germline assignment: CDR1 SGHRS and CDR2 YFSETQ. The CDR3 runs 14 residues. CDR3 loop: CASSFREGHYEQYF. The CDR3, as DNA: TGCGCCAGCAGCTTCCGGGAGGGGCACTACGAGCAGTACTTC.

The chain links TRBV4-1 to TRBJ2-7; 8 bases are a match to TRBD1. The germline V gene encodes CDR1 MGHRA and CDR2 YSYEKL. Unmatched junction bases numbered 6, after V lost 4 bases and J lost 4 bases. The CDR3 totals 14 residues. In DNA, the CDR3 is TGCGCCAGCAGCCTAGCGCAGGGGGCATACGAGCAGTACTTC. Amino acids: CASSLAQGAYEQYF.

This clone was counted a few times. V and J are TRBV6-5 and TRBJ1-6; D is perhaps TRBD1 (6 bases). Germline V gene data show CDR1 as MNHEY and CDR2 as SVGAGI. V shed 6 bases and J shed 4 bases, with 10 bases lying between them. The CDR3 length is 14 residues. The DNA for the CDR3 is TGTGCCAGCAGCTTCGGACAGTATAATTCACCCCTCCACTTT. It encodes CASSFGQYNSPLHF.

J is TRBJ1-1 and V is TRBV5-1; 7 positions agree with TRBD1. CDR3 length: 16 amino acids. V lost 0 bases and J lost 0; bases outside the gene matches: 5. Germline lookup yields CDR1 SGHRS and CDR2 YFSETQ. This CDR3 is CASSLAGGQMNTEAFF. CDR3 DNA: TGCGCCAGCAGCTTGGCCGGGGGACAGATGAACACTGAAGCTTTCTTT.

This rearrangement joins TRBV28 to TRBJ2-5, with D perhaps matching TRBD2 (6 bases). CDR3 length equals 13 residues. CDR1 is MDHEN, CDR2 SYDVKM, per germline. V was pared by 6 bases and J by 2 bases, with 10 bases between. As DNA, the CDR3 is TGTGCCAGCAGGGGGACTTTTCAAGAGACCCAGTACTTC. This encodes CASRGTFQETQYF.

The chain joins TRBV7-2 to TRBJ2-7; 7 nucleotides agree with TRBD2. Germline-derived CDR1 and CDR2 are SGHTA and FQGNSA. The CDR3 runs 19 residues. The ends lost 2 bases at V and 6 bases at J; junction bases unmatched: 22. The CDR3 reads CASSLLGGGLFSLQSEQYF. In nucleotides, the CDR3 is TGTGCCAGCAGCTTACTTGGGGGGGGACTATTTTCCTTGCAGAGCGAGCAGTACTTC.

The genes are TRBV10-3 and TRBJ2-1, with 7 positions matching TRBD1. The CDR3 runs 14 residues. Germline CDR1 and CDR2: ENHRY and SYGVKD. Losses at the gene ends were 3 bases for V and 7 bases for J; bases not matched to a gene: 6. CDR3 loop: CAISEWTGRNEQFF. In nucleotides, the CDR3 is TGTGCCATCAGTGAATGGACAGGACGTAATGAGCAGTTCTTC.

This chain uses TRBV18 with TRBJ2-2; TRBD1 agrees at 8 bases. V shed 6 bases, J shed 1 base, and the junction held 13 bases outside the gene matches. Germline CDR1 is KGHSH and CDR2 is LQKENI. The CDR3 runs to 18 residues. The CDR3 DNA follows: TGTGCCAGCTCCGACTTGCAAAAGGACAGGGAGAACACCGGGGAGCTGTTTTTT. Translation: CASSDLQKDRENTGELFF.

This rearrangement joins TRBV2 to TRBJ2-2, with 10 bases that match TRBD2. The CDR3 covers 14 residues. With 7 bases clipped from V and 8 bases from J, the junction kept 7 bases outside the gene matches. Looked up from germline, CDR1 is SNHLY and CDR2 is FYNNEI. This CDR3 reads CASTLAGAGGELFF. CDR3 DNA sequence: TGTGCCAGCACCCTAGCGGGAGCAGGGGGGGAGCTGTTTTTT.